Sequencing of this TCR beta chain was carried out in a study of cytomegalovirus exposure and HLA in healthy donors. Study-wide points: Immune exposure data for these donors was limited to CMV serostatus. Altogether, some 170 TCR beta chains were recorded as cytomegalovirus-associated.

PCR was performed using 60 Vbeta and 13 Jbeta primers. Profiled with immunoSEQ multiplex PCR; TCRdb holds only in-frame clones, not every one. This table holds more than 85,000 clones, over 65% found once. V lost 4 bases and J lost 3; bases outside the gene matches: 8. The CDR3 length is 15 residues. Germline CDR1 reads KGHSH; CDR2 reads LQKENI. This clone was seen just once. Its antigen is unidentified. This rearrangement joins TRBV18 to TRBJ2-7; 8 bases align to TRBD1. Sequencing used PBMCs. The receptor comes from a man aged 25 to 45 in good health and CMV-seropositive. The CDR3 loop is CASSLSGQGIYEQYF. CDR3 in DNA: TGTGCCAGCTCACTGTCCGGACAGGGCATCTACGAGCAGTACTTC.